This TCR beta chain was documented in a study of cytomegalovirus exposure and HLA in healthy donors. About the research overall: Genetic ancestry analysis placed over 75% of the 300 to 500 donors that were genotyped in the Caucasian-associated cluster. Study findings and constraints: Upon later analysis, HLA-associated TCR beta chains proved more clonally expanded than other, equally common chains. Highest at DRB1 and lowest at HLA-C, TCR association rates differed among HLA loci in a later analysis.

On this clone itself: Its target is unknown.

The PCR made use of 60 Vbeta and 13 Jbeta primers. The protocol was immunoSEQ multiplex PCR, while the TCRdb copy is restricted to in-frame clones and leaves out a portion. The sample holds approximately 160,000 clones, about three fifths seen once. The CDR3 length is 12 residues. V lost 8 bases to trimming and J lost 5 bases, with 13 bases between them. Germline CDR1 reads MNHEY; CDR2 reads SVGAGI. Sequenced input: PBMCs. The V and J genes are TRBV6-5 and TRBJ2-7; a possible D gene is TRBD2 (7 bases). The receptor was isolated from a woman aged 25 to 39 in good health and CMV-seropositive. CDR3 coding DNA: TGTGCCAGCCTAGGGGGGGGAGACGAGCAGTACTTC. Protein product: CASLGGGDEQYF.